Below, 26 T cell receptor beta chains from the same sample are listed, as sequenced in a study of T cell responses to AZD1222 COVID-19 vaccine. Generated by immunoSEQ multiplex PCR, the TCRdb table keeps only in-frame clones and is missing some. The sample carries more than 150,000 clones, around 92% recorded once. The input for sequencing was peripheral blood, taken on day 0 of AZD1222 vaccination. The source is an adult in good health.

This CDR3 is CASSSGQAGSGNTIYF. DNA of the CDR3: TGTGCCAGCAGTTCGGGACAGGCTGGCTCTGGAAACACCATATATTTT. J is TRBJ1-3 and V is TRBV27, with 8 bases that match TRBD1. Germline trimming cut 4 bases from V and 0 bases from J; bases unmatched to any gene: 5. CDR1 MNHEY and CDR2 SMNVEV come from the germline V gene (reference sequence). The CDR3 consists of 16 residues.

The rearrangement links TRBV27 to TRBJ1-1, with D possibly being TRBD1 (5 bases). Germline CDR1 and CDR2: MNHEY and SMNVEV (reference sequence). There are 16 residues in the CDR3. Trimming left V 5 bases short and J 1 base short, with 17 bases between. CDR3 amino acids: CASSPTSGGPNTEAFF. CDR3 DNA: TGTGCCAGCAGTCCAACCTCCGGGGGTCCGAACACTGAAGCTTTCTTT.

J is TRBJ2-2 and V is TRBV4-2; TRBD2 aligns across 10 bases. Germline V gene sequence: CDR1 LGHNA, CDR2 YNFKEQ. The trim removed 5 bases at V and 3 bases at J, leaving 0 bases unmatched. This CDR3 region has 14 residues. The CDR3 sequence is CASSSGGDTGELFF. In DNA form, the CDR3 reads TGTGCCAGCAGCAGCGGGGGGGACACCGGGGAGCTGTTTTTT.

The genes are TRBV9 and TRBJ1-6, with D unresolved. The germline gives CDR1 SGDLS, CDR2 YYNGEE. The CDR3 contains 17 residues. The V end was cut by 0 bases, the J end by 0 bases, with 10 bases between. For the CDR3, the DNA is TGTGCCAGCAGCGTAGGGGTGAGGAGCTCCTATAATTCACCCCTCCACTTT. Translated, it gives CASSVGVRSSYNSPLHF.

This clone has only one observation. The chain recombines TRBV7-2 with TRBJ1-2, with 8 bases that match TRBD1. V lost 5 bases, J lost 8 bases, and 10 bases stayed unmatched. Germline V gene data show CDR1 as SGHTA and CDR2 as FQGNSA. This CDR3 spans 14 amino acids. The DNA for the CDR3 is TGTGCCAGCAGCACACCCCAGGGGGCGGAAGGCTACACCTTC. Its translation: CASSTPQGAEGYTF.

The chain joins TRBV28 to TRBJ1-2, with D possibly TRBD1 on 6 matching bases. This CDR3 has 18 amino acids. The V and J ends lost 3 bases and 3 bases respectively, with 23 bases between them. Germline values: CDR1 MDHEN, CDR2 SYDVKM. CDR3 residues: CASSFFRDTKQKDYGYTF. The CDR3 DNA reads TGTGCCAGCAGTTTTTTTAGGGACACTAAGCAAAAGGACTATGGCTACACCTTC.

This sequence joins TRBV6-5 and TRBJ2-3; the D gene is possibly TRBD2 (5 bases). Germline CDR1 MNHEY, CDR2 SVGAGI. This CDR3 has 14 residues. Trimming took off 4 bases at V and 2 bases at J, with 10 bases between the two ends. CDR3 sequence: CASSLTRPTDTQYF. CDR3 DNA: TGTGCCAGCAGTTTAACTAGACCCACAGATACGCAGTATTTT.

V usage is TRBV7-2 and J usage is TRBJ1-2; D is unclear. There are 12 residues in the CDR3. Germline assignment: CDR1 SGHTA and CDR2 FQGNSA. V was clipped by 5 bases and J by 8 bases, with 12 bases between them. CDR3 amino acids: CASSLDSTGYTF. The CDR3 DNA is TGTGCCAGCAGCCTAGACTCTACAGGCTACACCTTC. The entire variable domain, with the rest obtained from reference TRBV7-2 and TRBJ1-2, is as follows: GAGVSQSPSNKVTEKGKDVELRCDPISGHTALYWYRQSLGQGLEFLIYFQGNSAPDKSGLPSDRFSAERTGGSVSTLTIQRTQQEDSAVYLCASSLDSTGYTFGSGTRLTVV.

The V call is TRBV30, the J call TRBJ1-6, with D possibly being TRBD1 (6 bases). Germline CDR1 and CDR2: GTSNPN and SVGIG (reference sequence). With 4 bases removed from V and 2 bases from J, the gap between germline ends came to 12 bases. The CDR3 has 15 residues. This chain's CDR3 is CAWNREGAYNSPLHF. The DNA for the CDR3 is TGTGCCTGGAACAGGGAAGGGGCCTATAATTCACCCCTCCACTTT. Complete variable domain (other parts from reference TRBV30 and TRBJ1-6): SQTIHQWPATLVQPVGSPLSLECTVEGTSNPNLYWYRQAAGRGLQLLFYSVGIGQISSEVPQNLSASRPQDRQFILSSKKLLLSDSGFYLCAWNREGAYNSPLHFGNGTRLTVT.

The V gene is TRBV5-4, the J gene TRBJ2-7; TRBD2 matches at 9 bases. The V segment lost 4 bases and the J segment 3 bases; nucleotides outside the gene matches: 5. Looked up from germline, CDR1 is SGHNT and CDR2 is YYREEE (reference sequence). The CDR3 is made up of 14 amino acids. The CDR3 DNA is TGTGCCAGCAGCCCGGGACTAGCAGGCTACGAGCAGTACTTC. Its translation: CASSPGLAGYEQYF.

The chain is built from TRBV6-1 and TRBJ1-4; D unclear. Germline V CDR1 and CDR2: MNHNS, SASEGT. The CDR3 covers 14 residues. The germline V and J ends were trimmed by 3 bases and 3 bases, with 8 bases remaining between them. The CDR3 loop is CASSDGSANEKLFF. CDR3 sequence (DNA): TGTGCCAGCAGTGATGGCAGCGCTAATGAAAAACTGTTTTTT.

This clone has just a few counts. The V call is TRBV4-1, the J call TRBJ1-3; D is undetermined. Germline V gene sequence: CDR1 MGHRA, CDR2 YSYEKL. V lost 4 bases and J 1 base, leaving 5 bases between the germline ends. The CDR3 sequence is 13 residues long. The CDR3 DNA sequence: TGCGCCAGCAGCCTTAGTTCTGGAAACACCATATATTTT. Its protein is CASSLSSGNTIYF.

The chain recombines TRBV9 with TRBJ1-1, with TRBD1 matching over 8 bases. The length of the CDR3 is 15 residues. The V segment lost 3 bases and the J segment 1 base; nucleotides outside the gene matches: 5. CDR1 SGDLS and CDR2 YYNGEE come from the germline V gene. The CDR3 here is CASSDGDRGNTEAFF. The CDR3 region has the DNA TGTGCCAGCAGCGATGGAGACAGGGGGAACACTGAAGCTTTCTTT.

The V and J genes are TRBV10-3 and TRBJ2-1; 10 nucleotides line up with TRBD2. Trimming at V came to 0 bases and at J to 4 bases, leaving 6 bases not matched to a gene. Per germline, CDR1 ENHRY and CDR2 SYGVKD. The CDR3 has 17 amino acids. CDR3 in DNA: TGTGCCATCAGTGAGTCGGCTAGCGGGGGTCTATACAATGAGCAGTTCTTC. Translating it yields CAISESASGGLYNEQFF.

The V and J genes are TRBV13 and TRBJ2-1; D is ambiguous. Germline CDR1 reads PRHDT; CDR2 reads FYEKMQ (reference sequence). The CDR3 spans 15 residues. Trimming cost V 0 bases and J 1 base, with 7 bases left between them. The DNA for the CDR3 is TGTGCCAGCAGCTTAGGGGTCGGGTCCTACAATGAGCAGTTCTTC. This encodes CASSLGVGSYNEQFF.

The chain carries TRBV18 and TRBJ2-5; D might be TRBD1 or TRBD2, each matching 5 bases. The germline CDR1 and CDR2 sequences are KGHSH and LQKENI. This CDR3 is built from 17 residues. Trimming pared 0 bases from V and 4 bases from J, leaving 18 bases between. CDR3 residues: CASSPPKGQGDRETQYF. The CDR3 DNA reads TGTGCCAGCTCACCACCGAAGGGGCAGGGAGACCGAGAGACCCAGTACTTC.

The CDR3 nucleotides read TGTGCCATCAGTGATCAAGGACAGTCTGGAAACACCATATATTTT. Translating gives CAISDQGQSGNTIYF. V usage is TRBV10-3 and J usage is TRBJ1-3, with a tentative D call TRBD1 (6 bases). The CDR3 has 15 residues. Trimming stripped 3 bases from V and 1 base from J, with 10 bases between. In germline, CDR1 is ENHRY, CDR2 SYGVKD.

The V call is TRBV19, the J call TRBJ1-5, with 8 bases aligning to TRBD1. The germline gives CDR1 LNHDA, CDR2 SQIVND (reference sequence). V trimming: 5 bases; J trimming: 4 bases; junction bases outside the gene matches: 10. The CDR3 spans 16 residues. The CDR3 sequence is CASSAPGTGMNQPQHF. CDR3 nucleotide sequence: TGTGCCAGTAGTGCCCCCGGGACAGGAATGAATCAGCCCCAGCATTTT.

The V gene is TRBV28, the J gene TRBJ2-4, with TRBD1 identical over 10 bases. This CDR3 has 16 residues. Germline CDR1 is MDHEN and CDR2 is SYDVKM. J gave up 8 bases and V 5 bases, and 12 bases lay outside the gene matches. The CDR3 sequence is CASSTYMTGGTDIQYF. In nucleotides, the CDR3 is TGTGCCAGCAGTACATACATGACAGGGGGCACGGACATTCAGTACTTC.

This clone was observed once. The V and J genes are TRBV3-1 (or the pseudogene TRBV3-2) and TRBJ2-6; D possibly corresponds to TRBD2 (6 bases). V gave up 0 bases and J gave up 0 bases, with 15 bases separating them. The CDR3 spans 19 residues. Germline CDR1 is LGHDT and CDR2 is YNNKEL (reference sequence). This CDR3 is CASSQDRRAWDSGANVLTF. The CDR3 nucleotides read TGTGCCAGCAGCCAAGATAGGAGGGCTTGGGACTCTGGGGCCAACGTCCTGACTTTC.

J is TRBJ2-3 and V is TRBV9; 7 positions match TRBD2. V shed 4 bases, J shed 0 bases, and the junction held 2 bases outside the gene matches. The germline V gene encodes CDR1 SGDLS and CDR2 YYNGEE. This CDR3 region has 14 residues. For the CDR3, the DNA is TGTGCCAGCAGCCCGCGGGGGAGCACAGATACGCAGTATTTT. Its translation: CASSPRGSTDTQYF.

The gene calls are TRBV6-5 and TRBJ2-7; 11 bases fit TRBD2. CDR3 length: 14 amino acids. Germline trimming cut 6 bases from V and 5 bases from J; bases unmatched to any gene: 6. CDR1 is MNHEY and CDR2 is SVGAGI in the germline V gene. This CDR3 is CASRLAGAANEQYF. The DNA for the CDR3 is TGTGCCAGCAGACTAGCGGGAGCGGCTAACGAGCAGTACTTC.

The rearrangement uses TRBV11-3 and TRBJ2-3; 8 bases fit TRBD2. With 4 bases clipped from V and 6 bases from J, the junction kept 15 bases outside the gene matches. The germline gives CDR1 SGHNT, CDR2 YENEEA. The CDR3 has 17 residues. The CDR3 sequence: CASSSPGGGPRADTQYF. The DNA of the CDR3 is TGTGCCAGCAGCTCCCCTGGCGGGGGGCCCCGCGCCGATACGCAGTATTTT. Filled out from reference TRBV11-3 and TRBJ2-3, the complete variable domain reads EAGVVQSPRYKIIEKKQPVAFWCNPISGHNTLYWYLQNLGQGPELLIRYENEEAVDDSQLPKDRFSAERLKGVDSTLKIQPAELGDSAVYLCASSSPGGGPRADTQYFGPGTRLTVL.

The chain joins TRBV27 to TRBJ2-2; TRBD1 might be the D (6 bases). In germline, CDR1 is MNHEY, CDR2 SMNVEV (reference sequence). The CDR3 consists of 13 residues. Trimming cost V 5 bases and J 6 bases, with 10 bases left between them. The CDR3 protein is CASSVQGAGELFF. The CDR3 coding sequence is TGTGCCAGCAGTGTACAGGGAGCCGGGGAGCTGTTTTTT.

V gene TRBV5-6 combines with J gene TRBJ2-3; 7 bases match TRBD1. Germline CDR1 and CDR2: SGHDT and YYEEEE. The CDR3 is 16 residues long. J gave up 3 bases and V 4 bases, and 11 bases lay outside the gene matches. The CDR3 DNA follows: TGTGCCAGCAGCCTCGTGAAGGGGGCGCGTACAGATACGCAGTATTTT. This codes for CASSLVKGARTDTQYF.

This sequence joins TRBV11-2 and TRBJ1-5; D gene uncertain. CDR1 SGHAT and CDR2 FQNNGV come from the germline V gene. The CDR3 spans 14 residues. V was trimmed by 2 bases and J by 2 bases, leaving 7 bases between them. The CDR3, as DNA: TGTGCCAGCAGCTTATACACCGGCAATCAGCCCCAGCATTTT. Translation gives CASSLYTGNQPQHF. Supplemented by reference TRBV11-2 and TRBJ1-5, the full variable domain reads EAGVAQSPRYKIIEKRQSVAFWCNPISGHATLYWYQQILGQGPKLLIQFQNNGVVDDSQLPKDRFSAERLKGVDSTLKIQPAKLEDSAVYLCASSLYTGNQPQHFGDGTRLSIL.